This T cell receptor beta chain was observed in a study of spatial heterogeneity in lung cancer. Study as a whole: Samples came from approximately 65 TRACERx patients with untreated early-stage lung cancer. The study sequenced follow-up PBMC samples when they were available, at a median of about 23 months after resection.

This clonotype was seen more than once but under ten times. Its specificity is not known. Time point defined: blood at routine non-recurrence follow-up after resection. Unsorted whole RNA samples from tumor, nontumor lung or frozen PBMC were sequenced. Study outcomes and limitations: Blood showed ubiquitous tumor TCRs more often at resection than at routine follow-up.

Every TCR cDNA molecule carried a tag that served as a unique molecular identifier. MiXCR was run by TCRdb on the 5' RACE reads, yielding one entry per CDR3 protein. The sample has 95,000 to 130,000 distinct CDR3 sequences; 12% are singletons. The origin of this receptor is a male donor with early-stage non-small cell lung cancer. The source was PBMCs, collected at follow-up.

The CDR3 coding sequence is TGTGCTAGTGGGATCTCTGGGGCCAACGTCCTGACTTTC. Its translation is CASGISGANVLTF. V is TRBV12-5 and J is TRBJ2-6; D is unclear. The germline gives CDR1 LGHNT, CDR2 FRNRAP. Trimming removed 6 bases from V and 0 bases from J, with 3 bases in between. The CDR3 is made up of 13 amino acids.